The clone carrying this T cell receptor beta chain was counted a single time. Followed over time, Seattle patients had been enrolled while infection was active. Per the authors' pipeline: Amplified reference gene primers provided the basis for estimating nucleated cell counts. The assay was immunoSEQ multiplex PCR, and TCRdb's table has in-frame clones only and misses some. Clonal size and the V and J genes are those of that table, whereas D and trimming came from the DNA. The profile shows approximately 200,000 clones, approximately 80% of them singletons. V shed 3 bases and J 0 bases; nucleotides not matched to a gene: 3. CDR1 is SGHRS, CDR2 YFSETQ, per germline. The CDR3 runs 15 residues. This specimen comes from a study of blood T cell repertoires in COVID-19. In the study overall: Samples taken during acute and convalescent COVID-19 were collected in the United States, Italy and Spain. T cells, B-cell-depleted T cells, or PBMCs provided the cDNA or gDNA that served as material.

This receptor was identified in a woman older than 75 with COVID-19, enrolled during active disease. This rearrangement joins TRBV5-1 to TRBJ2-7; 10 positions match TRBD1. Sequences were obtained from peripheral blood. CDR3 loop: CASSSGQGISYEQYF. The CDR3, as DNA: TGCGCCAGCAGCTCGGGACAGGGGATCTCCTACGAGCAGTACTTC. The full variable domain, completed using reference TRBV5-1 and TRBJ2-7, is KAGVTQTPRYLIKTRGQQVTLSCSPISGHRSVSWYQQTPGQGLQFLFEYFSETQRNKGNFPGRFSGRQFSNSRSEMNVSTLELGDSALYLCASSSGQGISYEQYFGPGTRLTVT.